The T cell receptor (beta chain) described here comes from a study of T cell responses to AZD1222 COVID-19 vaccine. Investigators merged groups given second doses at roughly 4 or roughly 12 weeks. Study outcomes and limitations: White British ancestry dominated among donors, who included more females, and clonal diversity was possibly underestimated. Just five or six AZD1222 recipients tested seropositive at baseline.

Only in-frame clones appear in the TCRdb table, and some are missing; sequencing was by immunoSEQ multiplex PCR. Here the sample spans 85,000 to 90,000 clones, 89% being singletons. Comments on this clone: The antigen is not known.

The starting material was peripheral blood, obtained 28 days after the second AZD1222 dose. The sequence was collected from an adult who received the AZD1222 COVID-19 vaccine.

In nucleotides, the CDR3 is TGTGCCAGCAGCATCCACAGGGGTGAGGAGCAGTTCTTC. The encoded protein is CASSIHRGEEQFF. The gene calls are TRBV5-4 and TRBJ2-1; the match to TRBD1 covers 7 bases. Germline CDR1 reads SGHNT; CDR2 reads YYREEE (reference sequence). With V trimmed by 4 bases and J by 10 bases, 8 bases remained unmatched. This CDR3 region has 13 residues. The entire variable domain, with the rest obtained from reference TRBV5-4 and TRBJ2-1, is as follows: ETGVTQSPTHLIKTRGQQVTLRCSSQSGHNTVSWYQQALGQGPQFIFQYYREEENGRGNFPPRFSGLQFPNYSSELNVNALELDDSALYLCASSIHRGEEQFFGPGTRLTVL.